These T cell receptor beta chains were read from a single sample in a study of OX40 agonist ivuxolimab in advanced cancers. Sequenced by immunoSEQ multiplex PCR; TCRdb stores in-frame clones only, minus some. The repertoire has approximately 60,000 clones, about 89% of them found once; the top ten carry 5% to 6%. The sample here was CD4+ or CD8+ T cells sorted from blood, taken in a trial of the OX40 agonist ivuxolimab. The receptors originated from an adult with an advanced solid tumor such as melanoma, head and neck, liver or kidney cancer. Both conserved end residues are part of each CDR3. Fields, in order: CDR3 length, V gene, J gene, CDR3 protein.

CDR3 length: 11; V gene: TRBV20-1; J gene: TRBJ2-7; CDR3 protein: CSARVSYEQYF
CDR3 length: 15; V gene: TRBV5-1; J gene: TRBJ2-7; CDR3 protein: CASSSTGTETYEQYF
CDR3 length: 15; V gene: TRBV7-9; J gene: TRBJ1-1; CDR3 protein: CASSGEQGASTEAFF
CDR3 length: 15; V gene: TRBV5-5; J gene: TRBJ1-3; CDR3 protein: CASSGDRVPGNTIYF
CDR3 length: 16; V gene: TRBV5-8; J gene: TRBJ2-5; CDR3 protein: CASSVGAGTLQETQYF
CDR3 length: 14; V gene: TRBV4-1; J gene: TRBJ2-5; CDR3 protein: CASSRGGREETQYF
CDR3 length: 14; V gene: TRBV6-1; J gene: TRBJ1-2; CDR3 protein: CASSEGGNTYGYTF
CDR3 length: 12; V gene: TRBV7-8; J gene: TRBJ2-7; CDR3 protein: CASSLRAYEQYF
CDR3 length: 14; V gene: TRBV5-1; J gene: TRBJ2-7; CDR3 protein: CASSQQGANYEQYF
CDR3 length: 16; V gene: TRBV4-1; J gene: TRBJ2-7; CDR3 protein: CASSQLPPPSHYEQYF
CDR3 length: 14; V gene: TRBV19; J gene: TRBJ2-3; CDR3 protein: CASSRLAATDTQYF
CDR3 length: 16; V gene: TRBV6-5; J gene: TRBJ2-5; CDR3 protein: CASSYSTGSPQETQYF
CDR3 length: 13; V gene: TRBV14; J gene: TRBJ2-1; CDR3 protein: CASSRTSGSEQFF
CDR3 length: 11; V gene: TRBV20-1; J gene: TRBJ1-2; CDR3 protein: CSAGGQDGYTF
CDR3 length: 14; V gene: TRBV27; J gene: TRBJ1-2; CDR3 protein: CASRGQEGTYGYTF
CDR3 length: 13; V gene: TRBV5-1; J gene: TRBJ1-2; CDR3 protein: CASSWNGEYGYTF
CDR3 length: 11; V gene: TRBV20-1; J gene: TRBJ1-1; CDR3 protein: CSAGKTVEAFF
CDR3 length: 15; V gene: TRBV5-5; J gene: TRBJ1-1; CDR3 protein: CASSLSGGKGTEAFF
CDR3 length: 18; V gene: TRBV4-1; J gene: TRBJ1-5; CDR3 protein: CASSQVPGASGSNQPQHF
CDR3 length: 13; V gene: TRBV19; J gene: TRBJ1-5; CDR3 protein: CASTRDVGQPQHF
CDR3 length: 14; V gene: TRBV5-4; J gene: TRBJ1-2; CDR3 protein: CASSLDSSNYGYTF
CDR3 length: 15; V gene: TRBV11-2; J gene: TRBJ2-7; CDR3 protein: CASSLETAKSYEQYF
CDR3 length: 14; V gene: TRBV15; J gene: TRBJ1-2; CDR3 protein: CATSSGLSVYGYTF
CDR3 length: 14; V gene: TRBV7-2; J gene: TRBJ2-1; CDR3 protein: CASSLRGTGNEQFF
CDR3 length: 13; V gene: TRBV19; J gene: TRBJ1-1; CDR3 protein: CASSKVVDTEAFF
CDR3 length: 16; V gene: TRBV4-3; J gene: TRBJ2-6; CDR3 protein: CASSLLSGSGANVLTF
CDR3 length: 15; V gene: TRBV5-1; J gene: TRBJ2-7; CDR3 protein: CASGLAGGSAYEQYF
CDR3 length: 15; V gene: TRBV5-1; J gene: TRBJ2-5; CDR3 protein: CASSLGVSLQETQYF
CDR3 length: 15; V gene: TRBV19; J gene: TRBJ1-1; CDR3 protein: CASSPSPGTNTEAFF
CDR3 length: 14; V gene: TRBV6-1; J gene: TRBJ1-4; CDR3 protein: CASRLDSGNEKLFF
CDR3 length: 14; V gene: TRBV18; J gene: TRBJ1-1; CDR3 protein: CASSPLAGQAEAFF
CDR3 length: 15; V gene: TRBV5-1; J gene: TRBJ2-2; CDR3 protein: CASSLAGASGGELFF
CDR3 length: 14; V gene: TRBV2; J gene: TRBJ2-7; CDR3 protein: CASSQGQEPYEQYF
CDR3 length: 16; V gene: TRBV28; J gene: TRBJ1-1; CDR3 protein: CASSLPGAGENTEAFF
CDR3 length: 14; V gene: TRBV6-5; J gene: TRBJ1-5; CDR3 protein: CASSYNSKNQPQHF
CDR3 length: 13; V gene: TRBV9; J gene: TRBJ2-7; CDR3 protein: CASSVELGNEQYF
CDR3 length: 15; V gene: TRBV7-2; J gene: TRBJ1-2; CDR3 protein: CASSLEGTGGTGYTF
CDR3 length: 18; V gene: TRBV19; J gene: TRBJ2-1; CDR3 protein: CASRKREGRGEGHNEQFF
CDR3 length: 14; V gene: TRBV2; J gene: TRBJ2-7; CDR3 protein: CASRKSGPPYEQYF
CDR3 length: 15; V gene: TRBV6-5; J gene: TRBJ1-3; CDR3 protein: CASRDRRGTGSTIYF